The 11 T cell receptor beta chains below all came from one sample that was sequenced in a study of cytomegalovirus exposure and HLA in healthy donors. Clones were sequenced by immunoSEQ multiplex PCR, and TCRdb holds only the in-frame ones, with some missing. This table has a few hundred thousand clones, 86% appearing once. Sequenced input: PBMCs. Source of these receptors: a woman between 18 and 29 years old in good health and CMV-seronegative.

Comment on this clone: At one end, the junction sequence differs from germline, possibly due to a read error. V and J are TRBV7-7 and TRBJ2-1; D possibly corresponds to TRBD1 (8 bases). Germline V gene data show CDR1 as SSHAT and CDR2 as FNYEAQ (reference sequence). There are 17 residues in the CDR3. Here the CDR3 reads CASSLNQGAGLHNEQFF. DNA of the CDR3: TGTGCTAGCAGCTTAAACCAGGGGGCGGGACTACACAATGAGCAGTTCTTC.

The V gene is TRBV9, the J gene TRBJ2-2; D is uncertain. The CDR3 has 17 residues. Trimming cost V 0 bases and J 1 base, with 13 bases left between them. Looked up from germline, CDR1 is SGDLS and CDR2 is YYNGEE. CDR3: CASSVGAEVRNTGELFF. The CDR3 DNA reads as TGTGCCAGCAGCGTAGGTGCAGAAGTACGGAACACCGGGGAGCTGTTTTTT.

The genes are TRBV27 and TRBJ2-2; 13 bases are shared with TRBD2. This CDR3 is 15 amino acids long. With V trimmed by 10 bases and J by 4 bases, 6 bases remained unmatched. Germline V gene sequence: CDR1 MNHEY, CDR2 SMNVEV (reference sequence). The CDR3 DNA follows: TGTGCCACCGCGGGACTAGCGGGATTCACCGGGGAGCTGTTTTTT. Translated: CATAGLAGFTGELFF.

The chain carries TRBV6-6 and TRBJ1-1; possible D gene TRBD1, 6 bases. The CDR3 is 13 amino acids. Trimming took off 6 bases at V and 2 bases at J, with 10 bases between the two ends. Germline-derived CDR1 and CDR2 are MNHNY and SVGAGI (reference sequence). The CDR3 loop reads CASRKDRNTEAFF. CDR3 in DNA: TGTGCCAGCAGGAAGGACAGAAACACTGAAGCTTTCTTT.

The chain combines TRBV4-2 with TRBJ2-3; 14 bases match TRBD2. The germline gives CDR1 LGHNA, CDR2 YNFKEQ. J gave up 6 bases and V 3 bases, and 17 bases lay outside the gene matches. This CDR3 has 20 amino acids. CDR3 amino acids: CASSHSGTSGSPERVDTQYF. Written as DNA, the CDR3 is TGTGCCAGCAGCCACTCTGGGACTAGCGGGAGCCCCGAGAGGGTCGATACGCAGTATTTT.

V and J are TRBV18 and TRBJ2-1; maybe TRBD1 (6 bases). The CDR3 sequence is 15 residues long. Germline CDR1 and CDR2: KGHSH and LQKENI. V was trimmed by 6 bases and J by 0 bases, leaving 12 bases between them. The DNA for the CDR3 is TGTGCCAGCTCGCAGACAGGCGGCTCCTACAATGAGCAGTTCTTC. Translated: CASSQTGGSYNEQFF.

This rearrangement joins TRBV5-1 to TRBJ1-2; 7 nucleotides line up with TRBD1. V lost 4 bases, J lost 4 bases, and 10 bases stayed unmatched. The CDR3 length is 15 residues. The germline CDR1 and CDR2 sequences are SGHRS and YFSETQ. In DNA form, the CDR3 reads TGCGCCAGCAGCCCGGAGGTGACAGGGACCTATGGCTACACCTTC. This sequence encodes CASSPEVTGTYGYTF. The complete variable domain, with remaining parts taken from reference TRBV5-1 and TRBJ1-2, reads KAGVTQTPRYLIKTRGQQVTLSCSPISGHRSVSWYQQTPGQGLQFLFEYFSETQRNKGNFPGRFSGRQFSNSRSEMNVSTLELGDSALYLCASSPEVTGTYGYTFGSGTRLTVV.

The chain joins TRBV4-3 to TRBJ2-3, with D perhaps matching TRBD2 (6 bases). Trimming left V 0 bases short and J 3 bases short, with 13 bases between. The CDR3 totals 16 residues. Germline V gives CDR1 LGHNA, CDR2 YSLEER. CDR3: CASSQDSAGLTDTQYF. DNA for the CDR3: TGCGCCAGCAGCCAAGATTCTGCGGGGCTGACAGATACGCAGTATTTT.

CDR3 residues: CASSLDGSYEQYF. The CDR3 DNA reads TGTGCCAGCAGCTTGGACGGTTCCTACGAGCAGTACTTC. V and J are TRBV5-4 and TRBJ2-7; D remains unclear. The CDR3 length is 13 residues. V shed 0 bases and J shed 1 base, with 5 bases lying between them. The germline gives CDR1 SGHNT, CDR2 YYREEE (reference sequence).

V gene TRBV9 combines with J gene TRBJ2-6, with D possibly TRBD2 on 6 matching bases. With 3 bases removed from V and 0 bases from J, the gap between germline ends came to 7 bases. The CDR3 consists of 15 residues. From germline, CDR1 is SGDLS and CDR2 YYNGEE. The CDR3 DNA sequence: TGTGCCAGCAGCGCAGCGGGCTCTGGGGCCAACGTCCTGACTTTC. Translating gives CASSAAGSGANVLTF.

This clone has just a few counts. The gene calls are TRBV5-4 and TRBJ2-1; D possibly corresponds to TRBD1 (5 bases). Trimming pared 3 bases from V and 0 bases from J, leaving 7 bases between. Germline lookup yields CDR1 SGHNT and CDR2 YYREEE (reference sequence). CDR3 length equals 14 residues. CDR3 region: CASSSRDSYNEQFF. CDR3 DNA: TGTGCCAGCAGCTCCAGGGACTCCTACAATGAGCAGTTCTTC.